Listed below are T cell receptor beta chains from one sample, sequenced in a study of shared clonotypes between healthy human individuals. Clones were sequenced by immunoSEQ multiplex PCR, and TCRdb holds only the in-frame ones, with some missing. The sample lists hundreds of thousands of clones, around 74% seen once, with 1.5% to 2% in the top ten. Source material: memory CD4+ T cells sorted from blood. These receptors were obtained from a woman aged 25-40 years in good health. Each CDR3 is given with its conserved first and last residue. The order of the fields is clone size, J gene, CDR3 length, D gene, V gene, CDR3 protein, CDR3 DNA. D genes are given only for firm matches. Expanded clones are given a class, and other clones once, few, many or no size at all.

clone_size: .; j_call: TRBJ1-4; cdr3_length: 14; d_call: .; v_call: TRBV7-6; cdr3_aa: CASSPQASNEKLFF; cdr3_nt: TGTGCCAGCAGCCCCCAAGCTTCGAATGAAAAACTGTTTTTT
clone_size: .; j_call: TRBJ2-3; cdr3_length: 16; d_call: .; v_call: TRBV12-2; cdr3_aa: CASRSTHNQFPDTQYF; cdr3_nt: TGTGCAAGTCGCTCGACACACAATCAATTTCCGGATACGCAGTATTTT
clone_size: .; j_call: TRBJ2-7; cdr3_length: 12; d_call: TRBD2; v_call: TRBV6-5; cdr3_aa: CASSSGLAEQYF; cdr3_nt: TGTGCCAGCAGTTCGGGACTAGCGGAGCAGTACTTC
clone_size: .; j_call: TRBJ2-1; cdr3_length: 15; d_call: .; v_call: TRBV5-1; cdr3_aa: CASSQDYAAYNEQFF; cdr3_nt: TGCGCCAGCAGTCAGGACTACGCTGCCTACAATGAGCAGTTCTTC
clone_size: .; j_call: TRBJ2-3; cdr3_length: 12; d_call: .; v_call: TRBV23-1; cdr3_aa: CASSQSQHTQYF; cdr3_nt: TGCGCCAGCAGTCAATCTCAACATACGCAGTATTTT
clone_size: .; j_call: TRBJ2-5; cdr3_length: 16; d_call: TRBD2; v_call: TRBV9; cdr3_aa: CASSGLAGVGQETQYF; cdr3_nt: TGTGCCAGCAGCGGTCTAGCGGGAGTAGGCCAAGAGACCCAGTACTTC
clone_size: .; j_call: TRBJ2-1; cdr3_length: 12; d_call: .; v_call: TRBV15; cdr3_aa: CATSREYYEQFF; cdr3_nt: TGTGCCACCAGCAGAGAGTACTATGAGCAGTTCTTC
clone_size: .; j_call: TRBJ2-5; cdr3_length: 15; d_call: TRBD2; v_call: TRBV5-4; cdr3_aa: CASSLGGSNKETQYF; cdr3_nt: TGTGCCAGCAGCTTGGGCGGGAGTAATAAAGAGACCCAGTACTTC
clone_size: many; j_call: TRBJ2-1; cdr3_length: 13; d_call: .; v_call: TRBV28; cdr3_aa: CASSFSGRDTQFF; cdr3_nt: TGTGCCAGCAGTTTTTCGGGTCGGGACACCCAGTTCTTC
clone_size: .; j_call: TRBJ1-3; cdr3_length: 16; d_call: .; v_call: TRBV11-2; cdr3_aa: CASSLVSPSSGNTIYF; cdr3_nt: TGTGCCAGCAGCTTAGTGTCCCCGAGCTCTGGAAACACCATATATTTT
clone_size: .; j_call: TRBJ2-5; cdr3_length: 11; d_call: .; v_call: TRBV4-3; cdr3_aa: CASSQEHTQYF; cdr3_nt: TGCGCCAGCAGCCAAGAACATACCCAGTACTTC
clone_size: few; j_call: TRBJ2-2; cdr3_length: 15; d_call: TRBD2; v_call: TRBV7-9; cdr3_aa: CASNAGGLNTGELFF; cdr3_nt: TGTGCCAGCAACGCCGGGGGGTTGAACACCGGGGAGCTGTTTTTT
clone_size: .; j_call: TRBJ2-5; cdr3_length: 17; d_call: TRBD1; v_call: TRBV4-2; cdr3_aa: CASSQEFVGTGKETQYF; cdr3_nt: TGTGCCAGCAGCCAAGAATTCGTTGGGACAGGGAAAGAGACCCAGTACTTC
clone_size: .; j_call: TRBJ2-3; cdr3_length: 11; d_call: .; v_call: TRBV7-9; cdr3_aa: CASSLKDTQYF; cdr3_nt: TGTGCCAGCAGCCTCAAGGATACGCAGTATTTT
clone_size: .; j_call: TRBJ2-5; cdr3_length: 16; d_call: .; v_call: TRBV23-1; cdr3_aa: CASSQRGALKVPTQYF; cdr3_nt: TGCGCCAGCAGTCAACGCGGGGCCCTAAAGGTCCCGACCCAGTACTTC
clone_size: .; j_call: TRBJ1-1; cdr3_length: 14; d_call: .; v_call: TRBV5-1; cdr3_aa: CASSLSGTQTEAFF; cdr3_nt: TGCGCCAGCAGCTTATCCGGGACACAGACTGAAGCTTTCTTT
clone_size: .; j_call: TRBJ2-5; cdr3_length: 13; d_call: .; v_call: TRBV6-5; cdr3_aa: CASSYDSGDLQYF; cdr3_nt: TGTGCCAGCAGTTACGATTCGGGGGACCTCCAGTACTTC
clone_size: .; j_call: TRBJ2-2; cdr3_length: 14; d_call: .; v_call: TRBV28; cdr3_aa: CASSSSGQGGELFF; cdr3_nt: TGTGCCAGCAGTTCTTCAGGGCAGGGCGGGGAGCTGTTTTTT
clone_size: .; j_call: TRBJ1-2; cdr3_length: 14; d_call: TRBD1; v_call: TRBV7-9; cdr3_aa: CASSFADRSYGYTF; cdr3_nt: TGTGCCAGCAGCTTTGCGGACAGGAGCTATGGCTACACCTTC
clone_size: few; j_call: TRBJ2-3; cdr3_length: 12; d_call: .; v_call: TRBV19; cdr3_aa: CASRTSTDTQYF; cdr3_nt: TGTGCCAGTAGGACGAGCACAGATACGCAGTATTTT
clone_size: .; j_call: TRBJ2-2; cdr3_length: 14; d_call: TRBD2; v_call: TRBV19; cdr3_aa: CASSIERGRGELFF; cdr3_nt: TGTGCCAGTAGTATTGAGCGCGGGAGAGGGGAGCTGTTTTTT
clone_size: .; j_call: TRBJ1-4; cdr3_length: 15; d_call: .; v_call: TRBV19; cdr3_aa: CASSIQAWGNEKLFF; cdr3_nt: TGTGCCAGTAGTATTCAAGCCTGGGGTAATGAAAAACTGTTTTTT
clone_size: .; j_call: TRBJ1-3; cdr3_length: 16; d_call: TRBD1; v_call: TRBV4-1; cdr3_aa: CASSHPAGGGGNTIYF; cdr3_nt: TGCGCCAGCAGCCACCCCGCAGGGGGCGGAGGAAACACCATATATTTT
clone_size: .; j_call: TRBJ2-7; cdr3_length: 16; d_call: .; v_call: TRBV5-6; cdr3_aa: CASSQALGQGPLEQYF; cdr3_nt: TGTGCCAGCAGCCAGGCGCTCGGGCAGGGACCTTTAGAGCAGTACTTC
clone_size: .; j_call: TRBJ2-4; cdr3_length: 13; d_call: .; v_call: TRBV6-1; cdr3_aa: CASTHGAKNIQYF; cdr3_nt: TGTGCCAGCACCCACGGGGCCAAAAACATTCAGTACTTC
clone_size: .; j_call: TRBJ2-7; cdr3_length: 16; d_call: TRBD1; v_call: TRBV7-8; cdr3_aa: CASSLALAQGDTEQYF; cdr3_nt: TGTGCCAGCAGCTTAGCGCTGGCTCAGGGGGATACCGAGCAGTACTTC
clone_size: .; j_call: TRBJ2-5; cdr3_length: 14; d_call: .; v_call: TRBV10-2; cdr3_aa: CASSDWNRLETQYF; cdr3_nt: TGCGCCAGCAGTGACTGGAACCGTTTAGAGACCCAGTACTTC
clone_size: .; j_call: TRBJ1-2; cdr3_length: 13; d_call: .; v_call: TRBV28; cdr3_aa: CASKAGYWHGYTF; cdr3_nt: TGTGCCAGCAAGGCCGGGTATTGGCATGGCTACACCTTC
clone_size: .; j_call: TRBJ2-7; cdr3_length: 13; d_call: TRBD1; v_call: TRBV6-1; cdr3_aa: CASTTGSSYEQYF; cdr3_nt: TGTGCCAGCACGACAGGGAGCTCCTACGAGCAGTACTTC
clone_size: .; j_call: TRBJ2-2; cdr3_length: 15; d_call: .; v_call: TRBV5-1; cdr3_aa: CASSLDTLNTGELFF; cdr3_nt: TGCGCCAGCAGCTTGGATACACTTAACACCGGGGAGCTGTTTTTT
clone_size: many; j_call: TRBJ1-1; cdr3_length: 14; d_call: TRBD1; v_call: TRBV30; cdr3_aa: CAWSPGQGGTEAFF; cdr3_nt: TGTGCCTGGAGCCCAGGACAGGGCGGCACTGAAGCTTTCTTT
clone_size: few; j_call: TRBJ2-4; cdr3_length: 15; d_call: .; v_call: TRBV28; cdr3_aa: CASTRGQGTKNIQYF; cdr3_nt: TGTGCCAGCACCCGGGGGCAGGGGACCAAAAACATTCAGTACTTC
clone_size: .; j_call: TRBJ2-7; cdr3_length: 14; d_call: .; v_call: TRBV19; cdr3_aa: CASSTKGGSYEQYF; cdr3_nt: TGTGCCAGTAGTACCAAGGGCGGCTCCTACGAGCAGTACTTC
clone_size: .; j_call: TRBJ1-6; cdr3_length: 14; d_call: .; v_call: TRBV14; cdr3_aa: CASSQDGRNSPLHF; cdr3_nt: TGTGCCAGCAGCCAAGATGGGAGGAATTCACCCCTCCACTTT
clone_size: once; j_call: TRBJ1-1; cdr3_length: 13; d_call: TRBD1; v_call: TRBV10-2; cdr3_aa: CASSGQGNTEAFF; cdr3_nt: TGCGCCAGCAGTGGACAGGGGAACACTGAAGCTTTCTTT
clone_size: many; j_call: TRBJ2-2; cdr3_length: 16; d_call: .; v_call: TRBV11-3; cdr3_aa: CASSRTGSANTGELFF; cdr3_nt: TGTGCCAGCAGCCGTACCGGGAGCGCGAACACCGGGGAGCTGTTTTTT
clone_size: .; j_call: TRBJ2-3; cdr3_length: 18; d_call: TRBD1; v_call: TRBV25-1; cdr3_aa: CASSGQPGSGTDTDTQYF; cdr3_nt: TGTGCCAGCAGTGGGCAGCCTGGGTCCGGGACAGACACAGATACGCAGTATTTT
clone_size: .; j_call: TRBJ2-3; cdr3_length: 14; d_call: .; v_call: TRBV28; cdr3_aa: CASSLGTLSDTQYF; cdr3_nt: TGTGCCAGCAGTTTAGGGACTCTGTCAGATACGCAGTATTTT
clone_size: many; j_call: TRBJ1-1; cdr3_length: 15; d_call: .; v_call: TRBV5-6; cdr3_aa: CASSLGGGRNTEAFF; cdr3_nt: TGTGCCAGCAGCTTGGGAGGGGGAAGGAACACTGAAGCTTTCTTT
clone_size: .; j_call: TRBJ2-1; cdr3_length: 15; d_call: TRBD2; v_call: TRBV10-2; cdr3_aa: CASSALREGSNEQFF; cdr3_nt: TGCGCCAGCAGTGCATTGCGGGAGGGAAGCAATGAGCAGTTCTTC
clone_size: once; j_call: TRBJ2-1; cdr3_length: 13; d_call: .; v_call: TRBV29-1; cdr3_aa: CSVESQAPNEQFF; cdr3_nt: TGCAGCGTTGAATCACAGGCACCCAATGAGCAGTTCTTC
clone_size: .; j_call: TRBJ2-5; cdr3_length: 10; d_call: .; v_call: TRBV30; cdr3_aa: CAWSSETQYF; cdr3_nt: TGTGCCTGGAGTTCCGAGACCCAGTACTTC
clone_size: .; j_call: TRBJ1-2; cdr3_length: 12; d_call: .; v_call: TRBV28; cdr3_aa: CASSLSFDGYTF; cdr3_nt: TGTGCCAGCAGTTTGTCTTTCGATGGCTACACCTTC
clone_size: .; j_call: TRBJ1-4; cdr3_length: 16; d_call: .; v_call: TRBV18; cdr3_aa: CASSPPLGGSDEKLFF; cdr3_nt: TGTGCCAGCTCACCACCGTTAGGGGGGTCAGATGAAAAACTGTTTTTT
clone_size: few; j_call: TRBJ2-7; cdr3_length: 13; d_call: .; v_call: TRBV11-2; cdr3_aa: CASSSRIGSEQYF; cdr3_nt: TGTGCCAGCAGCTCCCGCATCGGGTCCGAGCAGTACTTC
clone_size: .; j_call: TRBJ2-7; cdr3_length: 14; d_call: .; v_call: TRBV6-5; cdr3_aa: CASSYSGQVYEQYF; cdr3_nt: TGTGCCAGCAGTTACTCCGGGCAGGTTTACGAGCAGTACTTC
clone_size: .; j_call: TRBJ2-5; cdr3_length: 15; d_call: TRBD2; v_call: TRBV28; cdr3_aa: CARVAGGSRQETQYF; cdr3_nt: TGTGCCAGAGTAGCGGGAGGGTCCCGACAAGAGACCCAGTACTTC
clone_size: .; j_call: TRBJ2-1; cdr3_length: 14; d_call: TRBD2; v_call: TRBV7-8; cdr3_aa: CASSLELAVDEQFF; cdr3_nt: TGTGCCAGCAGCTTGGAACTAGCGGTGGATGAGCAGTTCTTC
clone_size: .; j_call: TRBJ2-3; cdr3_length: 17; d_call: TRBD2; v_call: TRBV5-8; cdr3_aa: CASSLLPGTSYTDTQYF; cdr3_nt: TGTGCCAGCAGCTTGCTCCCCGGGACTAGCTATACAGATACGCAGTATTTT
clone_size: .; j_call: TRBJ2-5; cdr3_length: 12; d_call: .; v_call: TRBV29-1; cdr3_aa: CSVAGFGETQYF; cdr3_nt: TGCAGCGTTGCCGGGTTCGGCGAGACCCAGTACTTC
clone_size: .; j_call: TRBJ1-1; cdr3_length: 13; d_call: .; v_call: TRBV6-5; cdr3_aa: CASRQQQNTEAFF; cdr3_nt: TGTGCCAGCAGGCAACAGCAGAACACTGAAGCTTTCTTT